The next 9 T cell receptor beta chains were all read from a single sample in a study of cytomegalovirus exposure and HLA in healthy donors. Use of 60 Vbeta and 13 Jbeta primers characterized the PCR. Clones were sequenced by immunoSEQ multiplex PCR, and TCRdb holds only the in-frame ones, with some missing. The data hold fewer than 50,000 clones, with over 55% observed a single time. Sequencing input: PBMCs. The receptors here all came from a man between 60 and 70 years old in good health and CMV-seropositive.

The rearrangement links TRBV7-9 to TRBJ2-5; 10 nucleotides line up with TRBD2. There are 15 residues in the CDR3. Germline V gene data show CDR1 as SEHNR and CDR2 as FQNEAQ (reference sequence). V was clipped by 1 base and J by 2 bases; unmatched bases: 1. In DNA form, the CDR3 reads TGTGCCAGCAGCTTAGGGACTAGCGGACAAGAGACCCAGTACTTC. Translation gives CASSLGTSGQETQYF.

V and J are TRBV2 and TRBJ2-7, with 10 bases that match TRBD2. This CDR3 comprises 17 residues. Trimming removed 3 bases from V and 0 bases from J; junction bases left unmatched: 8. The germline gives CDR1 SNHLY, CDR2 FYNNEI. CDR3 DNA: TGTGCCAGCAGTGACCCCCGGACTAGCGGAAGCTCCTACGAGCAGTACTTC. Protein sequence: CASSDPRTSGSSYEQYF.

The chain couples TRBV5-1 to TRBJ2-5, with 7 positions matching TRBD1. The CDR3 has 14 residues. Per germline, CDR1 SGHRS and CDR2 YFSETQ. The V and J ends lost 5 bases and 8 bases, in that order; junction bases with no gene match: 12. CDR3 nucleotide sequence: TGCGCCAGCAGGCCGCAGGGACAGCCCTTTACCCAGTACTTC. Protein product: CASRPQGQPFTQYF.

This clone came up a few times. The chain is built from TRBV7-9 and TRBJ2-1, with TRBD1 identical over 11 bases. V dropped 4 bases and J dropped 9; count of bases not matched to a gene: 11. The CDR3 runs to 16 residues. The germline V gene has CDR1 SEHNR and CDR2 FQNEAQ (reference sequence). CDR3 sequence: CASSSFRDRGGREQFF. CDR3 DNA sequence: TGTGCCAGCAGCTCGTTCCGGGACAGGGGGGGGCGTGAGCAGTTCTTC. The full variable domain, in which reference TRBV7-9 and TRBJ2-1 provide the parts outside the CDR3, is DTGVSQNPRHKITKRGQNVTFRCDPISEHNRLYWYRQTLGQGPEFLTYFQNEAQLEKSRLLSDRFSAERPKGSFSTLEIQRTEQGDSAMYLCASSSFRDRGGREQFFGPGTRLTVL.

V gene TRBV2 combines with J gene TRBJ2-3; TRBD2 matches 15 bases. The CDR3 is 19 residues long. The junction had 14 bases not matched to a gene; V was cut back by 6 bases and J by 4 bases. The germline CDR1 and CDR2 sequences are SNHLY and FYNNEI. CDR3 sequence reads: CASRKGLAGGILLSDTQYF. CDR3 nucleotides: TGTGCCAGCAGAAAGGGACTAGCGGGAGGAATTCTTTTATCAGATACGCAGTATTTT.

This chain connects TRBV4-3 to TRBJ1-1, with TRBD1 matching over 8 bases. The CDR3 sequence is 15 residues long. Germline CDR1 LGHNA, CDR2 YSLEER. V lost 2 bases, J lost 5 bases, and 7 bases stayed unmatched. DNA for the CDR3: TGCGCCAGCAGCCAAACCCCGCAGGGGGCGACTGAAGCTTTCTTT. Amino acid sequence: CASSQTPQGATEAFF.

The chain uses TRBV7-2 and TRBJ2-7; TRBD1 aligns across 11 bases. The CDR3 sequence is 19 residues long. V shed 4 bases, J shed 1 base, and the junction held 15 bases outside the gene matches. Germline V gene lookup returns CDR1 SGHTA and CDR2 FQGNSA. The CDR3 reads CASSSDWTGGAYRSYEQYF. Written as DNA, the CDR3 is TGTGCCAGCAGCTCAGACTGGACAGGGGGCGCATATCGGTCCTACGAGCAGTACTTC.

This chain links TRBV7-9 with TRBJ2-2, with 7 bases identical to TRBD2. Looked up from germline, CDR1 is SEHNR and CDR2 is FQNEAQ (reference sequence). The CDR3 consists of 16 residues. Trimming cost V 8 bases and J 5 bases; bases outside gene matches: 14. As DNA, the CDR3 is TGTGCCAGCGACAAAACCGGGGTTAGCGGGACCGGGGAGCTGTTTTTT. Its translation is CASDKTGVSGTGELFF.

The chain employs TRBV7-8 and TRBJ2-1; weak D call: TRBD2 (7 bases). Germline V CDR1 and CDR2: SGHVS, FQNEAQ. This CDR3 spans 15 amino acids. V lost 5 bases, J lost 8 bases, and 19 bases lay in between. CDR3 nucleotides: TGTGCCAGCAGCCAAACCCGGACTAGGACAGATGAGCAGTTCTTC. Amino acids: CASSQTRTRTDEQFF.